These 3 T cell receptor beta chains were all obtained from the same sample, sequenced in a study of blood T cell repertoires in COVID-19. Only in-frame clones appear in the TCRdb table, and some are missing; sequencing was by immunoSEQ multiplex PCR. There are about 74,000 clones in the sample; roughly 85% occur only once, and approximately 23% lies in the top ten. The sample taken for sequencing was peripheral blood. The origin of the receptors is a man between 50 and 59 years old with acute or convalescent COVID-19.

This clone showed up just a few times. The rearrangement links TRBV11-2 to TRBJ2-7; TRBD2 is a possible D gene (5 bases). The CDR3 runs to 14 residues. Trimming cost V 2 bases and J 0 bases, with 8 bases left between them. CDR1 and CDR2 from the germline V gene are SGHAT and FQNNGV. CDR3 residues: CASSLLGSSYEQYF. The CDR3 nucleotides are TGTGCCAGCAGCTTATTAGGGAGCTCCTACGAGCAGTACTTC.

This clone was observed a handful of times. CDR3 in amino acids: CASSTRGGGRYNEQFF. CDR3 in DNA: TGTGCCAGCAGTACCCGAGGGGGGGGGCGATACAATGAGCAGTTCTTC. The chain employs TRBV6-2 or TRBV6-3 and TRBJ2-1, with D perhaps matching TRBD2 (7 bases). Trimming removed 5 bases from V and 4 bases from J, with 18 bases in between. The germline CDR1 and CDR2 sequences are MNHEY and SVGEGT. This CDR3 is built from 16 residues.

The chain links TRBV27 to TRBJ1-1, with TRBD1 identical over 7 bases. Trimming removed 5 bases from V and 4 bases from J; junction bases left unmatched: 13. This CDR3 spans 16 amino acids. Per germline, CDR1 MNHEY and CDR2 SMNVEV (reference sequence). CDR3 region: CASSPFVRGPSTEAFF. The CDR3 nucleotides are TGTGCCAGCAGTCCGTTTGTAAGGGGGCCGAGCACTGAAGCTTTCTTT.